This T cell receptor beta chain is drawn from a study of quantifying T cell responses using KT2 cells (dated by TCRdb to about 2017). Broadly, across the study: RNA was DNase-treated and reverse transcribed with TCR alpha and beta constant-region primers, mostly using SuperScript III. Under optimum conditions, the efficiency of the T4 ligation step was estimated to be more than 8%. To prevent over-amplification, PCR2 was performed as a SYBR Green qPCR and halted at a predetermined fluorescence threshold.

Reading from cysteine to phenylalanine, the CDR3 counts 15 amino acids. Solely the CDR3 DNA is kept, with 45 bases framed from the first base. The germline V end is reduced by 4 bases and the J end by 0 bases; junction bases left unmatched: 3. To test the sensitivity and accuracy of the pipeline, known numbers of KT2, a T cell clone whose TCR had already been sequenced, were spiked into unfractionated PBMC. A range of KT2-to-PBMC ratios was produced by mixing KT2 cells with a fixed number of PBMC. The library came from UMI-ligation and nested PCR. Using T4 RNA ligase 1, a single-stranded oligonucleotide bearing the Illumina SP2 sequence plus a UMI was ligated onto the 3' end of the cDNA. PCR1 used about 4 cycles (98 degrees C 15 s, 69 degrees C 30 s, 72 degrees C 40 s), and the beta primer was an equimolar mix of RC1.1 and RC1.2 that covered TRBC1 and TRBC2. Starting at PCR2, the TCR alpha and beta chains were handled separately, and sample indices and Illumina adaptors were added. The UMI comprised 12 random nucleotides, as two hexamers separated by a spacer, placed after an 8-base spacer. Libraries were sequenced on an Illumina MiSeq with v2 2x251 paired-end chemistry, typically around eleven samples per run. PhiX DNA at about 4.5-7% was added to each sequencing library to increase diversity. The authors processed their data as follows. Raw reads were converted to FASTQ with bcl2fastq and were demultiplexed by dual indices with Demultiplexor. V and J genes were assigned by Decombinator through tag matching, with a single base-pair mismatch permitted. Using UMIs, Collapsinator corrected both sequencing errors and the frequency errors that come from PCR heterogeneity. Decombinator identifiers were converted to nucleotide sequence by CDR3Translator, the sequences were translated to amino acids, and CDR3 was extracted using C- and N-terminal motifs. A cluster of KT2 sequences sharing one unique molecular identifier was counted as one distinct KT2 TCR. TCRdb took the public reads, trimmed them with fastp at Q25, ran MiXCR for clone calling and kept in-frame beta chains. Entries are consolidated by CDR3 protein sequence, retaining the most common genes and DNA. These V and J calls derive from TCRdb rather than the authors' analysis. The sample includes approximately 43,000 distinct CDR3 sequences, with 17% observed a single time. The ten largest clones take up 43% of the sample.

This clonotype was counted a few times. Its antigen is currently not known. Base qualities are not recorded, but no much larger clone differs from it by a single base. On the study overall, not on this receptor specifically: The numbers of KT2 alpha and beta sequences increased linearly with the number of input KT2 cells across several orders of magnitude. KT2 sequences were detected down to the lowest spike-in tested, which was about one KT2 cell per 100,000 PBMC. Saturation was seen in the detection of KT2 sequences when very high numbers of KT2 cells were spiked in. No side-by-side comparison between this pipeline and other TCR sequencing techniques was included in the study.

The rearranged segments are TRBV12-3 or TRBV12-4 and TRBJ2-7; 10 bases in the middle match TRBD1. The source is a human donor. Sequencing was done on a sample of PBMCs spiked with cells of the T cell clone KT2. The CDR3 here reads CASSWTGGSSYEQYF. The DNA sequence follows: TGTGCCAGCAGTTGGACAGGGGGTTCCTCCTACGAGCAGTACTTC.